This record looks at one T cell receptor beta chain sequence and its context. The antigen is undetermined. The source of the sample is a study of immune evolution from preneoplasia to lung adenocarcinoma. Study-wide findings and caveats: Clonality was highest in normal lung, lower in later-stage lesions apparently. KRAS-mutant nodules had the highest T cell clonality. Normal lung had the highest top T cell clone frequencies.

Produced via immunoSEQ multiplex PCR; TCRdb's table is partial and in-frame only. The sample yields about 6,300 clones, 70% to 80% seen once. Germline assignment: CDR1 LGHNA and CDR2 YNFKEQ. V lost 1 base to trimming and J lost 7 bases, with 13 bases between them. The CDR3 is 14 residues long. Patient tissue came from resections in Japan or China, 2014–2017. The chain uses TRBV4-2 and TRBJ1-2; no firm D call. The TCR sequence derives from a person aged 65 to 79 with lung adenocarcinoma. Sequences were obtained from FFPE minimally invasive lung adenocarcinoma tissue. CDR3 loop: CASSQAGQEGGYTF. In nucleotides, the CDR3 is TGTGCCAGCAGCCAAGCGGGCCAGGAAGGTGGCTACACCTTC.